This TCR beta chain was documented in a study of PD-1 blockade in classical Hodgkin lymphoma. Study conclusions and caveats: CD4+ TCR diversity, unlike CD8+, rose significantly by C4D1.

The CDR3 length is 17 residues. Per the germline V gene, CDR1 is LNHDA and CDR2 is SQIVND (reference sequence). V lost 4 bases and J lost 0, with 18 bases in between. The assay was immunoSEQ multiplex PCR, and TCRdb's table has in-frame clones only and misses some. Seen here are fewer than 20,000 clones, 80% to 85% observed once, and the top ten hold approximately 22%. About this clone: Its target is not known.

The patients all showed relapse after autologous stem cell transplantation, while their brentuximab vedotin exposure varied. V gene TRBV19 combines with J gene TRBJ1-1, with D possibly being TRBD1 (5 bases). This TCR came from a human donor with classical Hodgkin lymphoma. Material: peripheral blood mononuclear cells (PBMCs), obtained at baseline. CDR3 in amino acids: CASSSMGDGEMNTEAFF. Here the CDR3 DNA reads TGTGCCAGTAGTAGTATGGGGGACGGGGAAATGAACACTGAAGCTTTCTTT.